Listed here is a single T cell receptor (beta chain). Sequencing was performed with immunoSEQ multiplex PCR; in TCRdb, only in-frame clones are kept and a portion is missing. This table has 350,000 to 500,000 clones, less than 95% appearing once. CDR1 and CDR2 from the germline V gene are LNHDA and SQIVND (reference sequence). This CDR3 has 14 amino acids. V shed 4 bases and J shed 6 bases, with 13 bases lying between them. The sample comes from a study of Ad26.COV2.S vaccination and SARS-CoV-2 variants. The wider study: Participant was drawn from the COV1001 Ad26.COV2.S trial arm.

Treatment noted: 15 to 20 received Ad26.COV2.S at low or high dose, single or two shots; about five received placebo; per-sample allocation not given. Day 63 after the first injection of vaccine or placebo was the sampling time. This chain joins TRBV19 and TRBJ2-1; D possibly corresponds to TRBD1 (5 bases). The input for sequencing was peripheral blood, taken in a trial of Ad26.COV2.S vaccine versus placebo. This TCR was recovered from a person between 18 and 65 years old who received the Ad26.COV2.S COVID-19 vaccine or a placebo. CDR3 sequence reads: CASSTARQPNEQFF. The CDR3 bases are TGTGCCAGTAGTACAGCCCGACAGCCCAATGAGCAGTTCTTC.